This entry lists 14 T cell receptor beta chains sequenced from one sample in a study of long-term antiretroviral therapy in people with HIV. Investigators performed immunoSEQ version v3.0 at survey level. Some clones are missing from TCRdb's copy, which holds only in-frame ones; the method was immunoSEQ multiplex PCR. The profile shows around 27,000 clones, approximately 86% of them singletons. This sample comprised unsorted PBMCs, obtained 3 years after starting antiretroviral therapy. These receptors all stem from a man aged 35-49 years with HIV.

V is TRBV9 and J is TRBJ1-1; D is unclear. The CDR3 has 15 residues. V was shortened by 4 bases and J by 0 bases, with 13 bases between the two germline ends. Germline V gene sequence: CDR1 SGDLS, CDR2 YYNGEE. CDR3 in amino acids: CASSTSPSLNTEAFF. CDR3 DNA: TGTGCCAGCAGCACTAGTCCGTCGCTGAACACTGAAGCTTTCTTT.

This clone has only one observation. This chain joins TRBV5-4 and TRBJ1-4; 9 bases match TRBD1. CDR1 and CDR2 (germline): SGHNT, YYREEE (reference sequence). This CDR3 has 17 amino acids. The V and J ends lost 2 bases and 0 bases, in that order; junction bases with no gene match: 5. For the CDR3, the DNA is TGTGCCAGCAGCTTTAACAGGGGGCCCGCAACTAATGAAAAACTGTTTTTT. This sequence encodes CASSFNRGPATNEKLFF. Filled out from reference TRBV5-4 and TRBJ1-4, the complete variable domain reads ETGVTQSPTHLIKTRGQQVTLRCSSQSGHNTVSWYQQALGQGPQFIFQYYREEENGRGNFPPRFSGLQFPNYSSELNVNALELDDSALYLCASSFNRGPATNEKLFFGSGTQLSVL.

The J gene is TRBJ1-4, the V gene TRBV2; 11 positions agree with TRBD1. V shed 6 bases and J 2 bases; nucleotides not matched to a gene: 11. The CDR3 has 18 residues. Germline loops: CDR1 SNHLY, CDR2 FYNNEI. CDR3 sequence reads: CASSAGTGGLLTNEKLFF. As DNA, the CDR3 is TGTGCCAGCAGCGCTGGGACAGGGGGTCTCCTGACTAATGAAAAACTGTTTTTT.

The chain recombines TRBV7-9 with TRBJ1-2; a weak D match, TRBD1 (5 bases). V lost 4 bases to trimming and J lost 1 base, with 22 bases between them. The CDR3 is 18 residues long. The germline V gene has CDR1 SEHNR and CDR2 FQNEAQ (reference sequence). The CDR3: CASSSTLAGLDLNYGYTF. The CDR3 DNA is TGTGCCAGCAGCTCCACCCTCGCGGGACTCGATCTTAACTATGGCTACACCTTC.

The chain employs TRBV29-1 and TRBJ2-7; TRBD2 matches at 13 bases. This CDR3 comprises 16 residues. Germline V gene lookup returns CDR1 SQVTM and CDR2 ANQGSEA. J was trimmed by 0 bases and V by 5 bases; bases with no gene match: 7. CDR3 loop: CSVRGLAGIPSYEQYF. As DNA, the CDR3 is TGCAGCGTTCGGGGACTAGCGGGGATACCCTCCTACGAGCAGTACTTC.

The J gene is TRBJ2-1, the V gene TRBV4-2; TRBD2 matches 7 bases. CDR1 is LGHNA and CDR2 is YNFKEQ in the germline V gene. The trim removed 0 bases at V and 4 bases at J, leaving 6 bases unmatched. The CDR3 sequence is 16 residues long. The CDR3 DNA sequence: TGTGCCAGCAGCCAAGAAGAGCGGGACGTTTACAATGAGCAGTTCTTC. This translates into CASSQEERDVYNEQFF.

The V and J genes are TRBV4-1 and TRBJ2-3; no clear D gene. Germline loops: CDR1 MGHRA, CDR2 YSYEKL. Trimming left V 4 bases short and J 0 bases short, with 14 bases between. This CDR3 is built from 16 residues. Here the CDR3 DNA reads TGCGCCAGCAGCCCGGGCGTGGCACCGAGCACAGATACGCAGTATTTT. Translation gives CASSPGVAPSTDTQYF.

The rearrangement joins TRBV12-5 to TRBJ1-4, with 10 bases identical to TRBD1. This CDR3 region has 14 residues. CDR1 LGHNT and CDR2 FRNRAP come from the germline V gene. Trimming took 7 bases from V and 6 from J; bases not matched to a gene: 5. The DNA for the CDR3 is TGTGCTAGTGCCGCCGGGACAGGGGATGAAAAACTGTTTTTT. This sequence encodes CASAAGTGDEKLFF.

The rearrangement uses TRBV19 and TRBJ2-7; either TRBD1 or TRBD2 may fit D (6 bases each). This CDR3 contains 15 residues. Germline V CDR1 and CDR2: LNHDA, SQIVND (reference sequence). Trimming removed 0 bases from V and 3 bases from J, with 12 bases in between. CDR3 DNA: TGTGCCAGTAGTATAGAAGGGGGGTCCATCTACGAGCAGTACTTC. It yields the protein CASSIEGGSIYEQYF.

The chain carries TRBV18 and TRBJ2-3, with D maybe TRBD2 (6 bases). Trimming shortened V by 1 base and J by 5 bases, and 13 bases separated the two germline ends. The germline V gene has CDR1 KGHSH and CDR2 LQKENI. The CDR3 contains 15 residues. CDR3 protein: CASSPQGTEGDTQYF. The CDR3 DNA reads TGTGCCAGCTCACCACAGGGGACGGAGGGAGATACGCAGTATTTT.

The V and J genes are TRBV2 and TRBJ1-2; no clear D gene. The CDR3 length is 13 residues. V dropped 10 bases and J dropped 12 bases, with 24 bases sitting between them. CDR1 is SNHLY, CDR2 FYNNEI, per germline. The CDR3 nucleotides read TGTGCCATTCTCCTCAAGGGCTCAATTAGCAACACCTTC. This codes for CAILLKGSISNTF.

J is TRBJ2-5 and V is TRBV2; D not resolved. V lost 6 bases to trimming and J lost 6 bases, with 14 bases between them. The V gene's germline CDR1 is SNHLY and CDR2 FYNNEI. The CDR3 has 13 residues. The CDR3 is CASRTDGRKTQYF. DNA for the CDR3: TGTGCCAGCAGAACAGACGGAAGAAAGACCCAGTACTTC.

In its sample, this clone was seen once. The V call is TRBV5-1, the J call TRBJ2-1; D is possibly TRBD2 (6 bases). CDR1 and CDR2 (germline): SGHRS, YFSETQ. The V gene lost 3 bases and the J gene lost 5 bases, with 15 bases spanning the gap. The CDR3 has 15 amino acids. CDR3: CASSSWGERDNEQFF. The CDR3 nucleotides are TGCGCCAGCAGCTCCTGGGGGGAGAGGGACAATGAGCAGTTCTTC.

The chain is built from TRBV19 and TRBJ2-2; D not resolved. The CDR3 contains 15 residues. Germline CDR1 is LNHDA and CDR2 is SQIVND (reference sequence). Trimming pared 7 bases from V and 1 base from J, leaving 13 bases between. The CDR3 coding sequence is TGTGCCAGTAATTCGAAGGGTGGGAACACCGGGGAGCTGTTTTTT. Its translation: CASNSKGGNTGELFF.